The sequence of this T cell receptor beta chain was determined in a study of regulatory T cells in long-lasting Graves disease. Study-wide background: The antithyroid drugs taken by newly diagnosed Graves' patients had been used for under 3 months.

HTBI primers from iRepertoire and Arm-PCR of CDR3 regions yielded the TCR beta libraries. Via MiXCR, TCRdb re-called the multiplex PCR reads, giving one row per CDR3 protein. The repertoire holds around 500,000 distinct CDR3 sequences, with about 13% as singletons. This CDR3 is built from 14 residues. CDR1 and CDR2 from the germline V gene are SGHRS and YFSETQ. The ends were cut back, 2 bases at V and 2 bases at J, with 11 bases in the middle. Stated time point: newly diagnosed GD, antithyroid drugs for less than 3 months. Following extraction of RNA from PBMCs, that RNA was used to make the TCR library. The table lists this clonotype with many counts. The sample also formed part of further work on T cells in Graves' hyperthyroidism and ophthalmopathy.

This receptor was taken from a man aged 25 to 45 with Graves disease. This sample comprised peripheral blood mononuclear cells (PBMCs), obtained at new diagnosis, from a patient treated with antithyroid drugs. The chain carries TRBV5-1 and TRBJ2-7; the D gene is possibly TRBD2 (6 bases). The CDR3 sequence: CASSLAGQTYEQYF. The CDR3 DNA reads TGCGCCAGCAGCTTAGCGGGCCAGACCTACGAGCAGTACTTC.